A selection of T cell receptor beta chains follows, all from one sample in a study of T cell repertoires in cytomegalovirus infection. These TCRs are of unknown antigen specificity. TCRdb reanalysed the reads using MiXCR and keeps one entry per CDR3 protein. This sample has around 85,000 distinct CDR3 sequences, with roughly 44% found just once. Sequenced here: CD8+ T cells from cultured PBMCs, sampled from culture after CMV antigen stimulation. The receptors come from a human donor in good health (CMV status not recorded). Some clones in this sample may be carry-over from other donors' samples. Each CDR3 is given with its conserved first and last residue. D genes are given only for firm matches. Size is omitted from some rows. Given values are once, few, many or a class for expanded clones.

TGTGCCACCAGCAGCGACGGCTACGAGCAGTACTTC,CATSSDGYEQYF,once,TRBJ2-7,TRBV15,-
TGTGCTAGCAGCTTGGACACTAGCGGGAGGCTGAATGAGCAGTTCTTC,CASSLDTSGRLNEQFF,-,TRBJ2-1,TRBV7-7,TRBD2
TGTGCCATCAGTGAGTCGCCCCGGGACAGGGGCACAGATACGCAGTATTTT,CAISESPRDRGTDTQYF,-,TRBJ2-3,TRBV10-3,TRBD1
TGTGCCACCAGTGCTAGCGTCACAAGTGGCAGGGTAACAGATACGCAGTATTTT,CATSASVTSGRVTDTQYF,once,TRBJ2-3,TRBV24-1,-
TGTGCCAGCAGCCAAGATCTTAGGGCTAACTATGGCTACACCTTC,CASSQDLRANYGYTF,-,TRBJ1-2,TRBV4-2,-
TGTGCCAGCAGTGAAGCAAGGAGGGGGCAGGGTAACTATGGCTACACCTTC,CASSEARRGQGNYGYTF,few,TRBJ1-2,TRBV6-1,TRBD1
TGTGCCACCAGCAGAGATTTCCGGGGCAATCAGCCCCAGCATTTT,CATSRDFRGNQPQHF,-,TRBJ1-5,TRBV15,-
TGTGCCACCAGCAGTGACAGGGAAGTAAGCAATCAGCCCCAGCATTTT,CATSSDREVSNQPQHF,-,TRBJ1-5,TRBV15,TRBD1
TGTGCCAGCAGCCCCTTGGTAGCGGGGAACGGAGAGACCCAGTACTTC,CASSPLVAGNGETQYF,-,TRBJ2-5,TRBV3-1,TRBD2
TGTGCCAGCAGTTTCCCTCGGACTAGCGGGAGGGCCACCTACAATGAGCAGTTCTTC,CASSFPRTSGRATYNEQFF,many,TRBJ2-1,TRBV28,TRBD2
TGTGCCAGCAGCTTTTCGGGACGAGTCGGCAATCAGCCCCAGCATTTT,CASSFSGRVGNQPQHF,many,TRBJ1-5,TRBV7-4,-
TGTGCCAGCAGCCGCTACCCGGAAGAGCAGTACTTC,CASSRYPEEQYF,-,TRBJ2-7,TRBV7-4,-
TGTGCCAGCAGCCCTCCGGGACAGCTTAATTCACCCCTCCACTTT,CASSPPGQLNSPLHF,-,TRBJ1-6,TRBV27,TRBD1
TGTGCCAGCAGCTTATACAGTGGGGGCCAAGAGACCCAGTACTTC,CASSLYSGGQETQYF,-,TRBJ2-5,TRBV7-3,-
TGTGCCAGCAGCCAAGAGGGGAGCCTAGCGGGAAGGCACGAGCAGTACTTC,CASSQEGSLAGRHEQYF,-,TRBJ2-7,TRBV4-2,TRBD2
TGTGCCAGCAGCCAAGATCAGGGGAGCAATCAGCCCCAGCATTTT,CASSQDQGSNQPQHF,-,TRBJ1-5,TRBV3-1,-
TGTGCCAGTAGTGCTACAGGGAGGGACACTGAAGCTTTCTTT,CASSATGRDTEAFF,-,TRBJ1-1,TRBV19,-
TGTGCCAGCAGTTCACCGGACTTGATCATGGGAACAGATACGCAGTATTTT,CASSSPDLIMGTDTQYF,-,TRBJ2-3,TRBV28,-
TGTGCCAGCAGCTTAGGGTGGGACGGGACCACCTACGAGCAGTACTTC,CASSLGWDGTTYEQYF,-,TRBJ2-7,TRBV7-6,-
TGCGCCAGCAGCTTCGACAGTTCCTACGAGCAGTACTTC,CASSFDSSYEQYF,few,TRBJ2-7,TRBV5-1,-
TGTGCCAGCAGCCACAGGGGAAGACAGCCCCAGCATTTT,CASSHRGRQPQHF,few,TRBJ1-5,TRBV6-5,TRBD1
TGTGCCAGCAGTTATTCCTTAGGGTACGAGCAGTACTTC,CASSYSLGYEQYF,few,TRBJ2-7,TRBV6-6,-
TGTGCCAGTAGTCACCCTGATAGCAATCAGCCCCAGCATTTT,CASSHPDSNQPQHF,few,TRBJ1-5,TRBV19,-
TGTGCCAGCAGTTCCACTAGCGGGGGCATCTCCTACAATGAGCAGTTCTTC,CASSSTSGGISYNEQFF,-,TRBJ2-1,TRBV27,TRBD2
TGTGCCAGCAGCTTAGATTCGGGCGGGAACACTGAAGCTTTCTTT,CASSLDSGGNTEAFF,-,TRBJ1-1,TRBV7-6,-
TGTGCCAGCAGTTTAGACCCCACCTACGAGCAGTACTTC,CASSLDPTYEQYF,few,TRBJ2-7,TRBV27,-
TGTGCCAGTAGTAGGGCAGGGGAAGTTCTAGATACGCAGTATTTT,CASSRAGEVLDTQYF,few,TRBJ2-3,TRBV19,-
TGCGCCAGCAGCCAAGATCCTAGCGGGGATAGGTTCTTC,CASSQDPSGDRFF,-,TRBJ2-1,TRBV4-3,TRBD2
TGTGCCAGCAGCTTGCTTGGCAGGGGAGGGGACCCGAACACCGGGGAGCTGTTTTTT,CASSLLGRGGDPNTGELFF,-,TRBJ2-2,TRBV5-4,-
TGTGCCAGCAGCTTTGTTGGTAGCGGGGGGGAGCAGTTCTTC,CASSFVGSGGEQFF,-,TRBJ2-1,TRBV11-2,TRBD2
TGTGCCAGCACGTCTACCGGGACAGGGTTAAATTTGGACACTGAAGCTTTCTTT,CASTSTGTGLNLDTEAFF,-,TRBJ1-1,TRBV6-5,TRBD1
TGTGCCAGCAGCTTAACCCGGGACCCCGGGAGGGAGCTGTTTTTT,CASSLTRDPGRELFF,few,TRBJ2-2,TRBV11-3,-
TGTGCCAGCAGCCCTCGGGCGGGAGCAAACACCGGGGAGCTGTTTTTT,CASSPRAGANTGELFF,many,TRBJ2-2,TRBV7-8,TRBD2
TGCGCCAGCAGAGGTTCGGGCAGTACAGATACGCAGTATTTT,CASRGSGSTDTQYF,few,TRBJ2-3,TRBV10-2,-
TGTGCCAGCAGCCAAGAAACCCCGGAGAATGAGCAGTTCTTC,CASSQETPENEQFF,-,TRBJ2-1,TRBV4-1,-
TGTGCCAGCAGCCAAGACGAAATGCTTTACTCCGCGGAGACCCAGTACTTC,CASSQDEMLYSAETQYF,-,TRBJ2-5,TRBV3-1,-
TGTGCCAGCGAAACGGAGGGTAGCGCATCCTACAATGAGCAGTTCTTC,CASETEGSASYNEQFF,few,TRBJ2-1,TRBV5-5,-
TGTGCCAGCAGCTCTGGGAGAAGCTCTGGAAACACCATATATTTT,CASSSGRSSGNTIYF,few,TRBJ1-3,TRBV5-4,-
TGTGCCATCAGTGAACAGGGACAGTCAGTCCTCTCTGGAAACACCATATATTTT,CAISEQGQSVLSGNTIYF,-,TRBJ1-3,TRBV10-3,TRBD1
TGCAGCGCTGGTCAGGGGTCCTACAATGAGCAGTTCTTC,CSAGQGSYNEQFF,-,TRBJ2-1,TRBV29-1,-
TGTGCCAGCAGTCGCGACAGGAGCTCCTACAATGAGCAGTTCTTC,CASSRDRSSYNEQFF,many,TRBJ2-1,TRBV27,-
TGCGCCAGCAGCCAAGAAGGGGGGATCACAGATACGCAGTATTTT,CASSQEGGITDTQYF,-,TRBJ2-3,TRBV4-1,-
TGTGCCAGTATAGGAGCTGGAAACACCATATATTTT,CASIGAGNTIYF,few,TRBJ1-3,TRBV7-9,-
TGTGCCAGCAGTATGGCACCGGAAAACTTAACCGGGGAGCTGTTTTTT,CASSMAPENLTGELFF,few,TRBJ2-2,TRBV6-1,-
TGTGCCACCAGTGATTTGAGTGGGAGCGGCTACAATGAGCAGTTCTTC,CATSDLSGSGYNEQFF,-,TRBJ2-1,TRBV24-1,-
TGCAGTGCTAGAGATCAGGGCGCCGCGTACGAGCAGTACTTC,CSARDQGAAYEQYF,-,TRBJ2-7,TRBV20-1,-
TGTGCCAGCAGCTCCTTACGGAACACTGAAGCTTTCTTT,CASSSLRNTEAFF,few,TRBJ1-1,TRBV7-9,-
TGTGCCAGCAGAGAACGGGACAGAGCTAACTATGGCTACACCTTC,CASRERDRANYGYTF,-,TRBJ1-2,TRBV6-6,TRBD1